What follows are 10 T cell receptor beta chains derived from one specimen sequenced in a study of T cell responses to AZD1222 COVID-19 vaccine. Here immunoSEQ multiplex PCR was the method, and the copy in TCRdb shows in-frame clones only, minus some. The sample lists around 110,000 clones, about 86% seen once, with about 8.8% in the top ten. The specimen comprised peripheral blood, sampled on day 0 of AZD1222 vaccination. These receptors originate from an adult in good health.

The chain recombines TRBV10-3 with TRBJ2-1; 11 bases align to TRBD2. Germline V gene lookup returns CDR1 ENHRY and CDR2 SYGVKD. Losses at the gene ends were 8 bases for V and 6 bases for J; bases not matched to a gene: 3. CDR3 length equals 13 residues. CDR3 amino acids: CAIGLAGANEQFF. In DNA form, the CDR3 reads TGTGCCATCGGACTAGCGGGTGCCAATGAGCAGTTCTTC.

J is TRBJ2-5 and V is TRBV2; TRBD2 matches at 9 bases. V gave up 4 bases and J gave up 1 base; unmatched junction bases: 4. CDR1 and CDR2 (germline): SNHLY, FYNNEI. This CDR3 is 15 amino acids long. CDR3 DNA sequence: TGTGCCAGCAGTGGACTAGCGGAGTTCCAAGAGACCCAGTACTTC. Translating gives CASSGLAEFQETQYF.

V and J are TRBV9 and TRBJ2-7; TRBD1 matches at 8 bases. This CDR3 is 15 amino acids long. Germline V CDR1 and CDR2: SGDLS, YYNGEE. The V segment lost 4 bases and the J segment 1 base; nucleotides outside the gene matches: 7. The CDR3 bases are TGTGCCAGCAGCCAAGGACAGGGTGGGTCCTACGAGCAGTACTTC. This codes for CASSQGQGGSYEQYF.

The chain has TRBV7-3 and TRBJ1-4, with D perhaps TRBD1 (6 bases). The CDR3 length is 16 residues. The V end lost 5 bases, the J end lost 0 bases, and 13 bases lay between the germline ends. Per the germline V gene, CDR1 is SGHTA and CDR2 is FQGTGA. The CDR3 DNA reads TGTGCCAGCAGCCCGCTGGACAGTTCAACTAATGAAAAACTGTTTTTT. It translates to CASSPLDSSTNEKLFF.

The CDR3 region is CATSASRDNTDTQYF. The CDR3 DNA sequence: TGTGCCACCAGTGCCTCCCGGGACAACACAGATACGCAGTATTTT. The chain has TRBV24-1 and TRBJ2-3, with D possibly TRBD1 on 6 matching bases. V lost 5 bases, J lost 2 bases, and 13 bases lay in between. The CDR3 contains 15 residues. The germline V gene encodes CDR1 KGHDR and CDR2 SFDVKD.

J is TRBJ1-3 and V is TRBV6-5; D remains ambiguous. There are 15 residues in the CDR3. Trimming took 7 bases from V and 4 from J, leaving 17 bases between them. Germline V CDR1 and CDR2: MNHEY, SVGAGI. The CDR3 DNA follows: TGTGCCAGCATCGACCTCCGGAGCCGAGGAAACACCATATATTTT. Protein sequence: CASIDLRSRGNTIYF.

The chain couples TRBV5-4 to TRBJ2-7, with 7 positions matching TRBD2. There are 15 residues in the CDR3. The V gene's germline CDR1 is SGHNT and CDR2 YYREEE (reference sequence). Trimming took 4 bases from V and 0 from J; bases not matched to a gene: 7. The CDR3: CASSPTSSSSYEQYF. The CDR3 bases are TGTGCCAGCAGCCCGACTAGCTCCAGCTCCTACGAGCAGTACTTC.

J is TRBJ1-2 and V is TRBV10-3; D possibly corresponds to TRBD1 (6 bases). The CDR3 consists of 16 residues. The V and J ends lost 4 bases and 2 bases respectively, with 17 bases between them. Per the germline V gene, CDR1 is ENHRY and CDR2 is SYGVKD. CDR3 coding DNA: TGTGCCATCAGTGGGTCAGTTAGGGGGGCCAACTATGGCTACACCTTC. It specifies CAISGSVRGANYGYTF.

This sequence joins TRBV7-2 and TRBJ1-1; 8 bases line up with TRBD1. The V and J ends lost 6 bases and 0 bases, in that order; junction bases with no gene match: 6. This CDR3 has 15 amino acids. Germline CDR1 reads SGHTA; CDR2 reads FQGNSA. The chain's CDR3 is CASRQGGKVNTEAFF. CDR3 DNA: TGTGCCAGCAGACAGGGGGGAAAGGTGAACACTGAAGCTTTCTTT.

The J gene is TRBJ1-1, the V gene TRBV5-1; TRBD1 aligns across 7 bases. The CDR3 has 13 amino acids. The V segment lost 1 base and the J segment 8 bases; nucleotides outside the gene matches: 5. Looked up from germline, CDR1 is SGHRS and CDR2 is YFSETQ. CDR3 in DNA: TGCGCCAGCAGCTTGACGACAGGGCGAGAAGCTTTCTTT. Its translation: CASSLTTGREAFF.